The 28 T cell receptor beta chains below were found in one sample sequenced in a study of cytomegalovirus exposure and HLA in healthy donors. With 60 Vbeta and 13 Jbeta primers, the PCR was carried out. Sequenced by immunoSEQ multiplex PCR; TCRdb stores in-frame clones only, minus some. This sample carries roughly 110,000 clones, 67% of them seen once, and the ten largest clones take roughly 8.3%. Sequencing input: PBMCs. Receptors originate from a man younger than 35 in good health and CMV-seropositive.

The chain has TRBV2 and TRBJ2-7, with TRBD1 identical over 7 bases. The V and J ends lost 3 bases and 2 bases, in that order; junction bases with no gene match: 1. The V gene's germline CDR1 is SNHLY and CDR2 FYNNEI. The CDR3 extends over 13 amino acids. CDR3 amino acids: CASSEQGAYEQYV. The CDR3 bases are TGTGCCAGCAGTGAGCAGGGGGCCTACGAGCAGTACGTC.

This clone was seen more than once but under ten times. With a far larger clone one base away, a read error is the likely cause. The chain couples TRBV6-1 to TRBJ2-1; a possible D gene is TRBD2 (6 bases). Germline CDR1 and CDR2: MNHNS and SASEGT. CDR3 size: 15 residues. Trimming cost V 5 bases and J 2 bases, with 13 bases left between them. Written as DNA, the CDR3 is TGTGCCAGCAGTCCCCCGGGAGAGGCCTACAATGAGCAGTTCTTC. This sequence encodes CASSPPGEAYNEQFF.

The chain uses TRBV25-1 and TRBJ2-3; TRBD2 matches 10 bases. The CDR3 loop spans 17 amino acids. J lost 5 bases, V lost 1 base, and 9 bases had no gene match. Germline CDR1 MGHDK, CDR2 SYGVNS. The CDR3 protein is CASSELGAGGLIDTQYF. The CDR3, as DNA: TGTGCCAGCAGTGAATTAGGAGCGGGGGGGCTCATAGATACGCAGTATTTT.

This chain joins TRBV5-1 and TRBJ2-5; 9 nucleotides line up with TRBD2. The germline CDR1 and CDR2 sequences are SGHRS and YFSETQ. Germline trimming cut 1 base from V and 3 bases from J; bases unmatched to any gene: 10. CDR3 length: 17 residues. The DNA for the CDR3 is TGCGCCAGCAGCTTGCAAAACAGCGGGGGGCCTAAAGAGACCCAGTACTTC. Its translation: CASSLQNSGGPKETQYF.

V usage is TRBV5-1 and J usage is TRBJ2-5, with D hard to call. This CDR3 spans 14 amino acids. Germline CDR1 SGHRS, CDR2 YFSETQ. V was shortened by 2 bases and J by 1 base, with 9 bases between the two germline ends. The CDR3 nucleotides are TGCGCCAGCAGCTTCATGGGCATCCAAGAGACCCAGTACTTC. Translation: CASSFMGIQETQYF.

The chain has TRBV9 and TRBJ1-1; D may be TRBD1 (5 bases). CDR1 and CDR2 (germline): SGDLS, YYNGEE. The CDR3 contains 17 residues. V shed 4 bases and J shed 0 bases, with 19 bases lying between them. CDR3 coding DNA: TGTGCCAGCAGCCCTCTACCCGCCGGGGGATTGAACACTGAAGCTTTCTTT. It codes for CASSPLPAGGLNTEAFF.

The chain uses TRBV9 and TRBJ1-1; no clear D gene. The CDR3 runs 12 residues. Trimming removed 0 bases at V and 6 bases at J, with 6 bases between. Germline V gene lookup returns CDR1 SGDLS and CDR2 YYNGEE. The CDR3 spells CASSVAGAEAFF. Here the CDR3 DNA reads TGTGCCAGCAGCGTAGCTGGAGCTGAAGCTTTCTTT.

The V and J genes are TRBV5-4 and TRBJ2-4; a possible D gene is TRBD1 (5 bases). This CDR3 is built from 14 residues. The germline V gene encodes CDR1 SGHNT and CDR2 YYREEE (reference sequence). The germline V and J ends were trimmed by 4 bases and 6 bases, with 14 bases remaining between them. The CDR3 bases are TGTGCCAGCAGCCCGGACACGCATCTAAACATTCAGTACTTC. This encodes CASSPDTHLNIQYF.

The rearrangement uses TRBV4-2 and TRBJ2-6; TRBD1 matches at 7 bases. CDR1 is LGHNA, CDR2 YNFKEQ, per germline. J was trimmed by 1 base and V by 3 bases; bases with no gene match: 15. The CDR3 sequence is 20 residues long. The CDR3: CASSHLTPQGGKSGANVLTF. For the CDR3, the DNA is TGTGCCAGCAGCCACTTGACCCCACAAGGGGGCAAGTCTGGGGCCAACGTCCTGACTTTC.

The V and J genes are TRBV19 and TRBJ2-1; 8 bases are a match to TRBD1. Germline lookup yields CDR1 LNHDA and CDR2 SQIVND (reference sequence). The length of the CDR3 is 17 residues. V lost 5 bases and J lost 1; bases outside the gene matches: 10. The CDR3 spells CASSASRRGQSYNEQFF. The CDR3 nucleotides are TGTGCCAGTAGTGCCTCCCGCAGGGGGCAGTCCTACAATGAGCAGTTCTTC.

The rearrangement links TRBV5-1 to TRBJ2-5; a weak D match, TRBD2 (6 bases). V lost 4 bases and J 5 bases, leaving 9 bases between the germline ends. Germline V lookup: CDR1 SGHRS, CDR2 YFSETQ. The CDR3 has 12 amino acids. The CDR3 region is CASSPRGETQYF. Written as DNA, the CDR3 is TGCGCCAGCAGCCCCCGGGGGGAGACCCAGTACTTC.

The rearrangement links TRBV7-9 to TRBJ1-5; possibly TRBD1 for D (6 bases). The CDR3 is made up of 16 amino acids. V dropped 4 bases and J dropped 4 bases, with 17 bases sitting between them. Germline loops: CDR1 SEHNR, CDR2 FQNEAQ (reference sequence). The CDR3 DNA reads as TGTGCCAGCAGCTCCGGACAGAAGGACGCGAATCAGCCCCAGCATTTT. This sequence encodes CASSSGQKDANQPQHF.

The rearrangement joins TRBV11-2 to TRBJ1-1; D not certain. The V gene lost 4 bases and the J gene lost 6 bases, with 12 bases spanning the gap. The CDR3 has 13 residues. Germline V lookup: CDR1 SGHAT, CDR2 FQNNGV. CDR3 residues: CASSSHSVPEAFF. The DNA of the CDR3 is TGTGCCAGCAGCTCACACAGTGTCCCTGAAGCTTTCTTT.

The chain has TRBV5-1 and TRBJ2-1, with D possibly matching TRBD2 (6 bases). The V end was cut by 0 bases, the J end by 7 bases, with 20 bases between. In germline, CDR1 is SGHRS, CDR2 YFSETQ. This CDR3 contains 17 residues. In DNA, the CDR3 is TGCGCCAGCAGCTTGGAGGGCAGGAGGGGTGGTGGGAATGAGCAGTTCTTC. This translates into CASSLEGRRGGGNEQFF.

This rearrangement joins TRBV5-6 to TRBJ2-1; tentative D call: TRBD2 (6 bases). V lost 2 bases, J lost 8 bases, and 11 bases lay in between. The CDR3 runs 13 residues. Germline assignment: CDR1 SGHDT and CDR2 YYEEEE. The chain's CDR3 is CASSFPGDDEQFF. DNA of the CDR3: TGTGCCAGCAGCTTTCCGGGGGATGATGAGCAGTTCTTC.

There are a few counts of this clone. The chain recombines TRBV7-9 with TRBJ2-7; 8 bases are a match to TRBD1. The CDR3 loop spans 16 amino acids. Germline CDR1 SEHNR, CDR2 FQNEAQ (reference sequence). After removal of 5 bases from V and 0 bases from J, the junction contained 9 bases not matched to a gene. As DNA, the CDR3 is TGTGCCAGCAGCCTAGGACAGGGTCTGGGCTCCTACGAGCAGTACTTC. This codes for CASSLGQGLGSYEQYF. Looking up the rest from reference TRBV7-9 and TRBJ2-7 gives the full variable domain: DTGVSQNPRHKITKRGQNVTFRCDPISEHNRLYWYRQTLGQGPEFLTYFQNEAQLEKSRLLSDRFSAERPKGSFSTLEIQRTEQGDSAMYLCASSLGQGLGSYEQYFGPGTRLTVT.

The J gene is TRBJ1-6, the V gene TRBV7-2; D gene unclear. CDR1 and CDR2 (germline): SGHTA, FQGNSA. CDR3 length equals 16 residues. Trimming stripped 6 bases from V and 7 bases from J, with 19 bases between. CDR3 region: CASSRPLGGRNSPLHF. In nucleotides, the CDR3 is TGTGCCAGCAGTAGGCCCTTGGGAGGAAGGAATTCACCCCTCCACTTT. Full variable domain (outside the CDR3, taken from reference TRBV7-2 and TRBJ1-6): GAGVSQSPSNKVTEKGKDVELRCDPISGHTALYWYRQSLGQGLEFLIYFQGNSAPDKSGLPSDRFSAERTGGSVSTLTIQRTQQEDSAVYLCASSRPLGGRNSPLHFGNGTRLTVT.

This clone was observed once. V is TRBV18 and J is TRBJ1-5; 9 bases match TRBD1. The CDR3 sequence is 18 residues long. J was trimmed by 0 bases and V by 2 bases; bases with no gene match: 8. The germline gives CDR1 KGHSH, CDR2 LQKENI. The CDR3 loop reads CASSPLRTGEGSNQPQHF. The CDR3 coding sequence is TGTGCCAGCTCACCATTACGGACAGGGGAGGGTAGCAATCAGCCCCAGCATTTT.

The chain is built from TRBV2 and TRBJ1-5, with D uncertain. With 5 bases removed from V and 6 bases from J, the gap between germline ends came to 8 bases. The CDR3 is 12 amino acids. In germline, CDR1 is SNHLY, CDR2 FYNNEI. The CDR3: CASSLLGQPQHF. CDR3 sequence (DNA): TGTGCCAGCAGTCTCCTAGGTCAGCCCCAGCATTTT.

The rearrangement links TRBV7-2 to TRBJ2-7, with 8 bases matching TRBD2. The V segment lost 8 bases and the J segment 6 bases; nucleotides outside the gene matches: 12. The length of the CDR3 is 14 residues. The germline gives CDR1 SGHTA, CDR2 FQGNSA. This CDR3 reads CASASRGGPVEQYF. The CDR3 bases are TGTGCCAGCGCGAGCCGGGGGGGGCCGGTCGAGCAGTACTTC.

This rearrangement joins TRBV4-2 to TRBJ2-3; the match to TRBD2 covers 12 bases. Germline-derived CDR1 and CDR2 are LGHNA and YNFKEQ. CDR3 length: 16 amino acids. J lost 3 bases, V lost 3 bases, and 4 bases had no gene match. DNA for the CDR3: TGTGCCAGCAGCCAGGCCGGACTAGCGGGAACAGATACGCAGTATTTT. As protein: CASSQAGLAGTDTQYF.

The genes are TRBV18 and TRBJ1-1, with a possible D match to TRBD1 (5 bases). The CDR3 loop spans 18 amino acids. Germline loops: CDR1 KGHSH, CDR2 LQKENI. V dropped 6 bases and J dropped 0 bases, with 23 bases sitting between them. The DNA for the CDR3 is TGTGCCAGCTCCAAAAACTCCCTGACAGCAGTTCTGAACACTGAAGCTTTCTTT. This sequence encodes CASSKNSLTAVLNTEAFF.

The J gene is TRBJ1-1, the V gene TRBV2, with D uncertain. Germline CDR1 is SNHLY and CDR2 is FYNNEI. This CDR3 is built from 12 residues. V was cut by 8 bases and J by 0 bases, with 7 bases left in between. CDR3 loop: CASAALNTEAFF. The CDR3 DNA reads TGTGCCAGCGCGGCCTTGAACACTGAAGCTTTCTTT.

This chain connects TRBV5-6 to TRBJ1-6; 9 nucleotides align to TRBD1. This CDR3 region has 16 residues. Germline CDR1 SGHDT, CDR2 YYEEEE. V trimming: 4 bases; J trimming: 8 bases; junction bases outside the gene matches: 10. The CDR3 loop reads CASSQDRGAVDSPLHF. The CDR3 nucleotides are TGTGCCAGCAGCCAAGACAGGGGGGCCGTGGATTCACCCCTCCACTTT.

The chain is built from TRBV6-1 and TRBJ2-7; D is unclear. CDR3 length equals 13 residues. Trimming took 5 bases from V and 3 from J, leaving 11 bases between them. In germline, CDR1 is MNHNS, CDR2 SASEGT. In nucleotides, the CDR3 is TGTGCCAGCAGTACCGGGTCGTACTACGAGCAGTACGTC. Its protein product is CASSTGSYYEQYV.

This chain uses TRBV5-6 with TRBJ2-5, with D possibly TRBD2 on 6 matching bases. The CDR3 covers 14 residues. Deletions cut 2 bases from V and 4 bases from J, with 12 bases between. Germline loops: CDR1 SGHDT, CDR2 YYEEEE. CDR3 nucleotides: TGTGCCAGCAGCTTTCTCGGGGGTGTAGAGACCCAGTACTTC. This sequence encodes CASSFLGGVETQYF.

V gene TRBV4-1 combines with J gene TRBJ1-3; 7 bases agree with TRBD1. This CDR3 is 17 amino acids long. Germline CDR1 reads MGHRA; CDR2 reads YSYEKL. The trim removed 1 base at V and 2 bases at J, leaving 8 bases unmatched. This chain's CDR3 is CASSQGWGTATGNTIYF. The CDR3, as DNA: TGCGCCAGCAGCCAAGGGTGGGGGACAGCCACTGGAAACACCATATATTTT.

The V gene is TRBV5-4, the J gene TRBJ2-5; D perhaps matches TRBD2 (6 bases). Germline CDR1 is SGHNT and CDR2 is YYREEE (reference sequence). CDR3 length: 15 amino acids. Trimming cost V 0 bases and J 4 bases, with 13 bases left between them. This CDR3 reads CASSLDRLGGETQYF. The DNA of the CDR3 is TGTGCCAGCAGCTTGGACAGGTTGGGAGGAGAGACCCAGTACTTC.